This is a list of T cell receptor beta chains from one sample in a study of T cells in Graves' hyperthyroidism and ophthalmopathy. Using its own MiXCR run on the multiplex PCR reads, TCRdb lists one record per CDR3 protein. Among about 480,000 distinct CDR3 sequences listed, 13% to 15% were seen once. The sample was blood. These TCRs come from a woman aged 18-29 years with Graves' hyperthyroidism. The CDR3 runs from the conserved cysteine through the conserved F or W.

>TRBV10-2
CASRSRGTGSTQYF
>TRBV20-1
CSARQGAGDTQYF
>TRBV9
CASSLGTGLWDGYTF
>TRBV24-1
CATSDPGQGKQYF
>TRBV20-1
CSANSYPGTGFSADTQYF
>TRBV2
CATSRDSQETQYF
>TRBV30
CALETGAFF
>TRBV5-1
CASVAGGRNTGELFF
>TRBV27
CASKLASGRETQYF
>TRBV14
CASSYREETQYF
>TRBV28
CATLPGQRGTEAFF
>TRBV24-1
CATSDFGETQYF
>TRBV7-9
CASSPSRSDRAYGYTF
>TRBV20-1
CSARAGTTYNEQFF
>TRBV7-2
CASSLDREKLFF
>TRBV27
CASTRQGQGGELFF
>TRBV7-9
CASSQPLRTGPGAKNIQYF
>TRBV6-1
CASRLRGTEAFF
>TRBV9
CASSEWTDGGNTIYF
>TRBV29-1
CSVGTGAGSYTEAFF
>TRBV6-2/TRBV6-3
CASTEGASNSPLHF
>TRBV29-1
CSDGSFYGYTF
>TRBV5-1
CASSLSDNMNTEAFF
>TRBV6-2/TRBV6-3
CASTPRDRPQPEAFF
>TRBV29-1
CSVEGRAAGRYEQYF
>TRBV2
CASTLPGTGVYNEQFF